The present entry profiles one T cell receptor beta chain with its context. The data are from a study of blood T cell repertoires in COVID-19. About the study: From the United States, Italy and Spain came samples of acute and convalescent COVID-19. From T cells, B-cell-depleted T cells, or PBMCs came the material, which was cDNA or gDNA.

Authors' analysis steps: Amplifying reference gene primers gave estimates of nucleated cell counts. Sequenced by immunoSEQ multiplex PCR; TCRdb stores in-frame clones only, minus some. The V and J calls and clone size come from that table; D and trimming were worked out from the DNA. The sample includes a few hundred thousand clones, 70% to 90% seen only once; the top ten take around 2.2%. The V gene's germline CDR1 is SGHAT and CDR2 FQNNGV. This CDR3 is built from 16 residues. Trimming shortened V by 0 bases and J by 7 bases, and 13 bases separated the two germline ends. The rearrangement joins TRBV11-2 to TRBJ1-6; D gene uncertain. Sequencing was carried out using peripheral blood. The sequence was obtained from a man aged 25-45 years who had recovered from COVID-19. CDR3 residues: CASSLDRPGSNSPLHF. CDR3 DNA sequence: TGTGCCAGCAGCTTAGATAGGCCAGGCTCGAATTCACCCCTCCACTTT.